The clone carrying this T cell receptor (beta chain) was observed a few times. Its specificity is unknown. There were at least 6 micrograms of total RNA extracted from every sample. The data were obtained in a study of blood T cells in healthy people across ages. Broader study findings: Naive T cell percentage and TCR beta diversity correlated strongly. Diversity figures derived from one million T cells were judged to underestimate the true value. A greater number of naive CD4+ cells and higher diversity distinguished long-lived donors from aged donors.

Primed by a sample-barcoded 5' primer and a J-beta primer mix, a second PCR proceeded for roughly 7 to 12 cycles. TCRdb re-called the 5' RACE reads through MiXCR, storing one row per CDR3 protein. The table includes approximately 940,000 distinct CDR3 sequences, about 48% detected once. V lost 0 bases to trimming and J lost 6 bases, with 11 bases between them. Germline CDR1 is LGHNA and CDR2 is YSLEER. CDR3 length: 14 amino acids. This TCR derives from a young man in good health. Sequencing was done on a sample of blood. This rearrangement joins TRBV4-3 to TRBJ1-1, with D tentatively TRBD1 (5 bases). CDR3 in amino acids: CASSQDLSGPEAFF. CDR3 DNA: TGCGCCAGCAGCCAAGATTTGTCAGGGCCTGAAGCTTTCTTT.